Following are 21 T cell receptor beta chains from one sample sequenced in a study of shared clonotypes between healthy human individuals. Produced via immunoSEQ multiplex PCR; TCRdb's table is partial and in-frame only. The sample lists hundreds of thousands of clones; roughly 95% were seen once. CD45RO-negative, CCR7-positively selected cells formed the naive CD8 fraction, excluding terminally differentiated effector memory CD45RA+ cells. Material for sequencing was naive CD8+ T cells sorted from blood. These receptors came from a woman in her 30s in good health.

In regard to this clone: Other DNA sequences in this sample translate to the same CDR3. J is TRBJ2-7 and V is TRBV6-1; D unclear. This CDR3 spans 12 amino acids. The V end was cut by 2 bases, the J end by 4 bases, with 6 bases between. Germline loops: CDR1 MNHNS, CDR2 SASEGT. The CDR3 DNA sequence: TGTGCCAGCAGTGAACCCGGGTACGAGCAGTACTTC. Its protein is CASSEPGYEQYF.

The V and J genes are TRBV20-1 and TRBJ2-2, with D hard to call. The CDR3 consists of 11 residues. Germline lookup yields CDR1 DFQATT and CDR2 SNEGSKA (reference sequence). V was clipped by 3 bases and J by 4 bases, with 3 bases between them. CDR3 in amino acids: CSARGTGELFF. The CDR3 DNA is TGCAGTGCTAGGGGCACCGGGGAGCTGTTTTTT.

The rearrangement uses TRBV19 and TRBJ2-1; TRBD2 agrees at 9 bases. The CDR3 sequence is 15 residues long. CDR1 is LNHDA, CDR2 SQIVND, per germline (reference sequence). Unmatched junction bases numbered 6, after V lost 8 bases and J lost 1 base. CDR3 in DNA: TGTGCCAGTTCTACAGCGGGAGGTTCCTACAATGAGCAGTTCTTC. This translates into CASSTAGGSYNEQFF.

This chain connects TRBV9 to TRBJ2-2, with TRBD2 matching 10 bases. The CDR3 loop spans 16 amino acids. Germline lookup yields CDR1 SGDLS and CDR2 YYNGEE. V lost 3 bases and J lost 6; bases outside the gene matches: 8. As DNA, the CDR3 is TGTGCCAGCAGCGCTAGCGTTAGCGGGAGGCCCGGGGAGCTGTTTTTT. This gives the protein CASSASVSGRPGELFF.

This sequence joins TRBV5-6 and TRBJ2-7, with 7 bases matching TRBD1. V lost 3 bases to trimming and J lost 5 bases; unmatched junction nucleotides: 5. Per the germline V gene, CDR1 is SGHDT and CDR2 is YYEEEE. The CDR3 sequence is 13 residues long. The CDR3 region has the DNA TGTGCCAGCAGCTCTACAGGGGCCCACGAGCAGTACTTC. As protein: CASSSTGAHEQYF.

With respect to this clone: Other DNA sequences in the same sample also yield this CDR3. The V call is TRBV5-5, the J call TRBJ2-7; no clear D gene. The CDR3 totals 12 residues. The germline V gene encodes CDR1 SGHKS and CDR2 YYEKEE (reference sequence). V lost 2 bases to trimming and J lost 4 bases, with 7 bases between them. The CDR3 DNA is TGTGCCAGCAGCTTCGGTGGATACGAGCAGTACTTC. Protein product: CASSFGGYEQYF.

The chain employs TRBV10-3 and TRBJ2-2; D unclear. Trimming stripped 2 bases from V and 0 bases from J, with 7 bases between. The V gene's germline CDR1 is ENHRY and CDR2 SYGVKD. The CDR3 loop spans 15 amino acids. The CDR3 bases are TGTGCCATCAGTGAGAGCCTTTCGAACACCGGGGAGCTGTTTTTT. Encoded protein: CAISESLSNTGELFF.

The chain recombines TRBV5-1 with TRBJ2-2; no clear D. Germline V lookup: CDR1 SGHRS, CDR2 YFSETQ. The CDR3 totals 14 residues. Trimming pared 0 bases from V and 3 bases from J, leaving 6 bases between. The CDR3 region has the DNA TGCGCCAGCAGCTTGGTGGAAGACACCGGGGAGCTGTTTTTT. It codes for CASSLVEDTGELFF.

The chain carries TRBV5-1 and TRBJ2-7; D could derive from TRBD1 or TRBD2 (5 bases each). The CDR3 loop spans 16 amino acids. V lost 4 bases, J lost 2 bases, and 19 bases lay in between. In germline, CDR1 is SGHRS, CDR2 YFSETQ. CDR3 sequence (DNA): TGCGCCAGCAGCGCGAGCCGGGACGGACCCACCTACGAGCAGTACTTC. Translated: CASSASRDGPTYEQYF. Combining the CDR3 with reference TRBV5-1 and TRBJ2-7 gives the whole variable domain KAGVTQTPRYLIKTRGQQVTLSCSPISGHRSVSWYQQTPGQGLQFLFEYFSETQRNKGNFPGRFSGRQFSNSRSEMNVSTLELGDSALYLCASSASRDGPTYEQYFGPGTRLTVT.

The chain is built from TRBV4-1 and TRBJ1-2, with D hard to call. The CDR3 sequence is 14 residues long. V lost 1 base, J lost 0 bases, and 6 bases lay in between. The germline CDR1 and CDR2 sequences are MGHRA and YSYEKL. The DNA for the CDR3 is TGCGCCAGCAGCCAAGTAGTTGCTAACTATGGCTACACCTTC. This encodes CASSQVVANYGYTF.

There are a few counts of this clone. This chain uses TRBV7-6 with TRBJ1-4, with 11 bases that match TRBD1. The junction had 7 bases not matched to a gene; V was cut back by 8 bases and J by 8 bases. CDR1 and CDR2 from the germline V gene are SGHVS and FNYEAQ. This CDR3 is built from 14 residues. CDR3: CASSGTGGKEKLFF. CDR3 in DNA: TGTGCCAGCTCTGGGACAGGGGGGAAGGAAAAACTGTTTTTT.

CDR3 protein: CASSARGQMNTEAFF. DNA of the CDR3: TGCGCCAGCAGCGCGCGGGGGCAGATGAACACTGAAGCTTTCTTT. The rearrangement joins TRBV4-1 to TRBJ1-1; the D gene is possibly TRBD1 (6 bases). The germline gives CDR1 MGHRA, CDR2 YSYEKL. V was clipped by 5 bases and J by 0 bases, with 13 bases between them. The CDR3 runs 15 residues.

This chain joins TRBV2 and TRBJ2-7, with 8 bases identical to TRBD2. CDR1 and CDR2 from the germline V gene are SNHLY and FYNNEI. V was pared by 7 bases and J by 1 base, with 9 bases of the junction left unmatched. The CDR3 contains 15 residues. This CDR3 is CASNDWIAGSYEQYF. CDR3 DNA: TGTGCCAGCAACGATTGGATAGCGGGATCCTACGAGCAGTACTTC.

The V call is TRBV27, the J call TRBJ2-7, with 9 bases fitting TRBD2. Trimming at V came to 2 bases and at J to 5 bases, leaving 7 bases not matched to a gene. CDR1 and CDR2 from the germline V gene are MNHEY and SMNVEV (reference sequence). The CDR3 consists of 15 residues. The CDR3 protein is CASSLVSSGKDEQYF. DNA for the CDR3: TGTGCCAGCAGTTTAGTGTCTAGCGGGAAGGACGAGCAGTACTTC.

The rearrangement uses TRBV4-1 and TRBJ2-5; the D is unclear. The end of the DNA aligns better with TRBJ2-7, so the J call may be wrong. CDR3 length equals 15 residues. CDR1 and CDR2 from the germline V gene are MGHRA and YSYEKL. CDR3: CASSSPKGSSYEQYF. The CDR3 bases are TGCGCCAGCAGCTCACCGAAGGGAAGCTCCTACGAGCAGTACTTC.

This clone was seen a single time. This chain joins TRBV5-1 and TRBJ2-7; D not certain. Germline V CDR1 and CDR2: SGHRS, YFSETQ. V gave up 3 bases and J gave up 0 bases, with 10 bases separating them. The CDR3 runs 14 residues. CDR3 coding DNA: TGCGCCAGCAGCTCATCGACAAACTCCTACGAGCAGTACTTC. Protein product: CASSSSTNSYEQYF.

The CDR3 loop reads CASSYSGKGYTF. The CDR3 region has the DNA TGTGCCAGCAGTTACTCCGGGAAGGGCTACACCTTC. The chain combines TRBV6-5 with TRBJ1-2; D unresolved. The V end was cut by 0 bases, the J end by 8 bases, with 7 bases between. The CDR3 extends over 12 amino acids. Germline lookup yields CDR1 MNHEY and CDR2 SVGAGI.

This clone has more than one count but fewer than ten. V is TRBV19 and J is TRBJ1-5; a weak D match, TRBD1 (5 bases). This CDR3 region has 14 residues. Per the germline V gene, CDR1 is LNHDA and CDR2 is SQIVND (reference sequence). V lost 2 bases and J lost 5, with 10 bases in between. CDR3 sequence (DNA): TGTGCCAGTAGTATATTAGGGGACGATCAGCCCCAGCATTTT. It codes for CASSILGDDQPQHF.

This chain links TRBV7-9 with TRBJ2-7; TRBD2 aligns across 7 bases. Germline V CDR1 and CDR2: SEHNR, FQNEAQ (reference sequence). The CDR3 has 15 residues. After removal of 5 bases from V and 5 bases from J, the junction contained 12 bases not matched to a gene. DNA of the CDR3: TGTGCCAGCAGCCAAAGCGGGAACTACCTGGACGAGCAGTACTTC. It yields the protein CASSQSGNYLDEQYF.

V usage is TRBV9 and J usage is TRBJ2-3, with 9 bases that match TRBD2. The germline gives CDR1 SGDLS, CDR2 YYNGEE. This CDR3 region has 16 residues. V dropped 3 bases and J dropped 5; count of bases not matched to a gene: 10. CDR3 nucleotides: TGTGCCAGCAGCGCCCCGTTAAGCGGGAGGAGAGATACGCAGTATTTT. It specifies CASSAPLSGRRDTQYF.

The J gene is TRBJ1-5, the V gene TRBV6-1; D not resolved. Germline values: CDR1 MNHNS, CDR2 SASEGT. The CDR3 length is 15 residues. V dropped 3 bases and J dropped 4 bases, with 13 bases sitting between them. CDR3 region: CASSDFTSGNQPQHF. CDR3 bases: TGTGCCAGCAGTGATTTTACAAGTGGGAATCAGCCCCAGCATTTT.